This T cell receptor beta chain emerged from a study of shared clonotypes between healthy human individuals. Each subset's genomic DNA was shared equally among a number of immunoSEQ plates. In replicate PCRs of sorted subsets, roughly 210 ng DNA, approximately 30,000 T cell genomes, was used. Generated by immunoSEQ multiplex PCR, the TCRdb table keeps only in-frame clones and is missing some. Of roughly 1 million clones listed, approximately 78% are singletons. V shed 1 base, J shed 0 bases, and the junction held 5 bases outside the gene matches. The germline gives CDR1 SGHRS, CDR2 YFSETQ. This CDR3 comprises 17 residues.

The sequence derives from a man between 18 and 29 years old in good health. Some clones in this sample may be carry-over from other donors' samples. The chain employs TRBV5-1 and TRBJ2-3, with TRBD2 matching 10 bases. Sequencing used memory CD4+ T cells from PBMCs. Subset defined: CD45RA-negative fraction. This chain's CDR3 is CASSLWTSGISTDTQYF. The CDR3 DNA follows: TGCGCCAGCAGCTTGTGGACTAGCGGAATTAGCACAGATACGCAGTATTTT.